The source of this T cell receptor beta chain is a study of beta chain features in type 1 diabetes. A note on this clone: What it binds is unknown.

Study-wide results and limits: For TCRB rearrangement, an influence of HLA type remained unresolved here. Healthy donors had naive, central memory and Treg TCRB repertoires that appeared less similar than those seen among patients.

V was pared by 4 bases and J by 5 bases, with 10 bases of the junction left unmatched. The germline gives CDR1 SGHRS, CDR2 YFSETQ. The CDR3 loop spans 17 amino acids. What was sequenced were expressed TCRB transcripts, since all of the isolated RNA had been reverse transcribed. The assay was immunoSEQ multiplex PCR, and TCRdb's table has in-frame clones only and misses some. The profile shows tens of thousands of clones, approximately 59% of them singletons. The material sequenced was Tregs from blood. The chain links TRBV5-1 to TRBJ2-2, with TRBD2 identical over 11 bases. The TCR was taken from a woman aged 18 to 35 in good health. Here the CDR3 DNA reads TGCGCCAGCAGCCCGTTACTAGCGGGGGTCGGTACCGGGGAGCTGTTTTTT. Its protein is CASSPLLAGVGTGELFF.